Shown below are 26 T cell receptor beta chains from a single sample sequenced in a study of regulatory T cells in long-lasting Graves disease (dated by TCRdb to the early 2020s). What this sample's time point label stands for: newly diagnosed GD, antithyroid drugs for less than 3 months. For both TCR sequencing and RNA sequencing, RNA was extracted from PBMCs in TRIzol. Library preparation used multiplex PCR. The instrument given in TCRdb is Illumina HiSeq 4000. CDR3 regions were amplified by Arm-PCR with iRepertoire HTBI primers to construct TCR beta libraries. TCRdb reprocessed the public reads (quality trimming at Q25 with fastp, clone calling with MiXCR) and kept in-frame beta chains. Merged by CDR3 protein, the rows form single entries marked with the most common genes and DNA. The sample contains 420,000 or so distinct CDR3 sequences, over 15% of them found a single time. Clones ranked in the top ten supply around a quarter of the sample.

This same sample was also taken into another study, of T cells in Graves' hyperthyroidism and ophthalmopathy.

The sample was peripheral blood mononuclear cells (PBMCs), taken at new diagnosis, from a patient treated with antithyroid drugs. The receptors were gathered from a woman in her late teens or twenties with Graves disease. Donor details come from another sample of the same person, matched by shared clones.

This clonotype was recorded a few times. The chain recombines TRBV18 with TRBJ2-3; 8 bases align to TRBD2. Germline CDR1 reads KGHSH; CDR2 reads LQKENI. This CDR3 contains 16 residues. V lost 4 bases, J lost 2 bases, and 8 bases stayed unmatched. The CDR3 spells CASSRLTSGDTDTQYF. The CDR3 region has the DNA TGTGCCAGCTCACGACTTACTAGCGGAGACACAGATACGCAGTATTTT. The full variable domain, with the rest looked up from reference TRBV18 and TRBJ2-3, is NAGVMQNPRHLVRRRGQEARLRCSPMKGHSHVYWYRQLPEEGLKFMVYLQKENIIDESGMPKERFSAEFPKEGPSILRIQQVVRGDSAAYFCASSRLTSGDTDTQYFGPGTRLTVL.

The CDR3 spells CASSEAPGNEQYF. For the CDR3, the DNA is TGTGCCAGCAGTGAAGCGCCAGGGAACGAGCAGTACTTC. The genes are TRBV2 and TRBJ2-7, with D possibly TRBD1 on 5 matching bases. V dropped 0 bases and J dropped 5 bases, with 8 bases sitting between them. CDR3 length: 13 amino acids. Germline V gives CDR1 SNHLY, CDR2 FYNNEI.

The chain carries TRBV6-1 and TRBJ2-7; the D gene is possibly TRBD2 (6 bases). The CDR3 totals 15 residues. CDR1 and CDR2 from the germline V gene are MNHNS and SASEGT. Trimming pared 5 bases from V and 3 bases from J, leaving 17 bases between. This chain's CDR3 is CASSTLAGQIYEQYF. CDR3 nucleotide sequence: TGTGCCAGCAGTACCCTGGCGGGGCAGATCTACGAGCAGTACTTC.

This clonotype occurred a few times. The chain employs TRBV14 and TRBJ2-5; 8 bases fit TRBD1. V was clipped by 1 base and J by 1 base; unmatched bases: 2. This CDR3 has 15 amino acids. Germline CDR1 reads SGHDN; CDR2 reads FVKESK. CDR3: CASSQGGQVQETQYF. The CDR3 DNA reads TGTGCCAGCAGCCAAGGGGGACAGGTCCAAGAGACCCAGTACTTC.

The V and J genes are TRBV14 and TRBJ2-7; 11 bases fit TRBD2. The CDR3 contains 15 residues. CDR1 is SGHDN, CDR2 FVKESK, per germline. J was trimmed by 2 bases and V by 1 base; bases with no gene match: 1. The CDR3 bases are TGTGCCAGCAGCCAAGGTAGCGGGAGGGCCTACGAGCAGTACTTC. This codes for CASSQGSGRAYEQYF. The variable domain in full, completed from reference TRBV14 and TRBJ2-7, reads EAGVTQFPSHSVIEKGQTVTLRCDPISGHDNLYWYRRVMGKEIKFLLHFVKESKQDESGMPNNRFLAERTGGTYSTLKVQPAELEDSGVYFCASSQGSGRAYEQYFGPGTRLTVT.

Points on this clonotype: This sequence is one base from a far larger clone and is likely a read error. V usage is TRBV20-1 and J usage is TRBJ2-1; unclear D gene. Trimming left V 0 bases short and J 10 bases short, with 13 bases between. CDR1 and CDR2 (germline): DFQATT, SNEGSKA (reference sequence). There are 13 residues in the CDR3. CDR3 sequence (DNA): TGCAGTGCTAGAGATCGGGCCGTCTACGAGCAGTTCTTC. Its translation is CSARDRAVYEQFF.

This clonotype has just a few counts. The chain is built from TRBV18 and TRBJ1-6, with D maybe TRBD1 (5 bases). The CDR3 is made up of 14 amino acids. V shed 5 bases and J shed 8 bases, with 13 bases lying between them. Germline V gene lookup returns CDR1 KGHSH and CDR2 LQKENI. CDR3 sequence reads: CASSAQAVDSPLHF. The CDR3 nucleotides read TGTGCCAGCTCAGCACAGGCAGTTGATTCACCCCTCCACTTT.

This clonotype was counted many times. V usage is TRBV11-2 and J usage is TRBJ1-1; D not certain. Germline values: CDR1 SGHAT, CDR2 FQNNGV. V dropped 4 bases and J dropped 8 bases, with 17 bases sitting between them. CDR3 size: 14 residues. CDR3 amino acids: CASSSLKVGGEAFF. The CDR3 DNA sequence: TGTGCCAGCAGCTCTCTAAAGGTTGGTGGGGAAGCTTTCTTT.

This clonotype was found a few times. With a much larger clone just one base away, this may be a read error. J is TRBJ2-4 and V is TRBV12-3 or TRBV12-4, with a weak D call TRBD1 (6 bases). The CDR3 has 15 amino acids. The V and J ends lost 6 bases and 13 bases respectively, with 25 bases between them. The DNA of the CDR3 is TGTGCCAGCAGCCCATCGGGACAACCGGGGAATGAGCAGTACTTC. This sequence encodes CASSPSGQPGNEQYF.

The chain joins TRBV7-3 to TRBJ2-7, with D perhaps matching TRBD2 (5 bases). The V and J ends lost 2 bases and 4 bases respectively, with 15 bases between them. The CDR3 contains 15 residues. CDR1 is SGHTA, CDR2 FQGTGA, per germline. The CDR3 region has the DNA TGTGCCAGCAGCTTACGGGAACGGCGCGGATACGAGCAGTACTTC. Residues: CASSLRERRGYEQYF. The full variable domain, its missing parts supplied by reference TRBV7-3 and TRBJ2-7, is GAGVSQTPSNKVTEKGKYVELRCDPISGHTALYWYRQSLGQGPEFLIYFQGTGAADDSGLPNDRFFAVRPEGSVSTLKIQRTERGDSAVYLCASSLRERRGYEQYFGPGTRLTVT.

This clonotype appeared many times. The chain links TRBV27 to TRBJ2-3; 9 nucleotides match TRBD1. J gave up 7 bases and V 1 base, and 12 bases lay outside the gene matches. The CDR3 is 17 residues long. Germline loops: CDR1 MNHEY, CDR2 SMNVEV (reference sequence). The CDR3 nucleotides read TGTGCCAGCAGTTTATGGGTGCGGGACAGGGTCTTGAATACGCAGTATTTT. As protein: CASSLWVRDRVLNTQYF.

The chain employs TRBV9 and TRBJ2-1, with D perhaps assigned TRBD1 or TRBD2 (5 bases each). Germline V CDR1 and CDR2: SGDLS, YYNGEE. This CDR3 is built from 17 residues. Trimming cost V 0 bases and J 8 bases, with 21 bases left between them. The CDR3 reads CASSVDAAGTPGDEQFF. CDR3 nucleotides: TGTGCCAGCAGCGTAGATGCAGCCGGGACCCCTGGGGATGAGCAGTTCTTC.

A remark on this clonotype: A much larger clone sits a single nucleotide away, making a read error possible. The chain is built from TRBV9 and TRBJ2-7; the match to TRBD2 covers 11 bases. The CDR3 runs to 15 residues. The ends lost 0 bases at V and 5 bases at J; junction bases unmatched: 4. Per the germline V gene, CDR1 is SGDLS and CDR2 is YYNGEE. CDR3 DNA sequence: TGTGCCAGCAGCGTAGGACTAGCGGGACTAGACGAGCAGTACTTC. Translating it yields CASSVGLAGLDEQYF. Looking up the rest from reference TRBV9 and TRBJ2-7 gives the full variable domain: DSGVTQTPKHLITATGQRVTLRCSPRSGDLSVYWYQQSLDQGLQFLIQYYNGEERAKGNILERFSAQQFPDLHSELNLSSLELGDSALYFCASSVGLAGLDEQYFGPGTRLTVT.

The chain combines TRBV10-3 with TRBJ1-2, with D unresolved. CDR3 length: 13 amino acids. Deletions cut 5 bases from V and 2 bases from J, with 9 bases between. CDR1 and CDR2 from the germline V gene are ENHRY and SYGVKD. CDR3 nucleotide sequence: TGTGCCATCAGTCTCAAGGTAAACTATGGCTACACCTTC. Translating gives CAISLKVNYGYTF.

This clonotype was picked up many times. V gene TRBV3-1 combines with J gene TRBJ2-3, with TRBD2 matching 7 bases. Losses at the gene ends were 3 bases for V and 0 bases for J; bases not matched to a gene: 6. CDR1 is LGHDT and CDR2 is YNNKEL in the germline V gene (reference sequence). The CDR3 consists of 16 residues. Written as DNA, the CDR3 is TGTGCCAGCAGCCAGATGGGAGGGGCTAGCACAGATACGCAGTATTTT. Amino acid sequence: CASSQMGGASTDTQYF.

This chain uses TRBV27 with TRBJ2-7; possible D gene TRBD1, 6 bases. The CDR3 covers 15 residues. CDR1 MNHEY and CDR2 SMNVEV come from the germline V gene (reference sequence). Trimming cost V 6 bases and J 4 bases, with 19 bases left between them. This chain's CDR3 is CASRGVGRGMYEQYF. In nucleotides, the CDR3 is TGTGCCAGCAGGGGCGTGGGCAGGGGAATGTACGAGCAGTACTTC.

The chain is built from TRBV5-1 and TRBJ2-1, with D possibly matching TRBD2 (6 bases). The CDR3 sequence is 17 residues long. V was trimmed by 0 bases and J by 6 bases, leaving 19 bases between them. CDR1 is SGHRS, CDR2 YFSETQ, per germline. CDR3 in amino acids: CASSLVSGLLGGNEQFF. The DNA of the CDR3 is TGCGCCAGCAGCTTGGTTTCGGGACTCCTTGGTGGCAATGAGCAGTTCTTC.

This clonotype has ten or more counts. The chain joins TRBV2 to TRBJ2-1; TRBD1 aligns across 9 bases. The CDR3 covers 13 residues. The germline V gene has CDR1 SNHLY and CDR2 FYNNEI. The J segment lost 8 bases and the V segment lost 7 bases, leaving 6 bases of the junction unmatched. CDR3 residues: CASMTGQGHEQFF. The DNA for the CDR3 is TGTGCCAGCATGACGGGACAGGGTCATGAGCAGTTCTTC.

The chain joins TRBV28 to TRBJ2-1; the match to TRBD2 covers 7 bases. V lost 1 base and J lost 0; bases outside the gene matches: 6. This CDR3 is 17 amino acids long. Looked up from germline, CDR1 is MDHEN and CDR2 is SYDVKM. The CDR3 DNA is TGTGCCAGCAGTTTATTAGTGGGAGGGAGCTCCTACAATGAGCAGTTCTTC. This encodes CASSLLVGGSSYNEQFF.

This clonotype has a count of ten or more. The chain has TRBV2 and TRBJ2-5, with a weak D call TRBD1 (6 bases). The V end was cut by 9 bases, the J end by 1 base, with 15 bases between. Germline CDR1 is SNHLY and CDR2 is FYNNEI. CDR3 length: 14 residues. CDR3 amino acids: CARGGTHTQETQYF. As DNA, the CDR3 is TGTGCCAGAGGTGGGACACATACCCAAGAGACCCAGTACTTC.

V usage is TRBV7-2 and J usage is TRBJ2-1, with a tentative D call TRBD2 (5 bases). V was cut by 5 bases and J by 8 bases, with 16 bases left in between. The CDR3 loop spans 14 amino acids. In germline, CDR1 is SGHTA, CDR2 FQGNSA. The CDR3 loop reads CASSPVGWGDEQFF. CDR3 in DNA: TGTGCCAGCAGCCCCGTCGGGTGGGGAGATGAGCAGTTCTTC.

The sample holds a few counts of this clonotype. V usage is TRBV20-1 and J usage is TRBJ2-2; perhaps TRBD2 as D (6 bases). With 6 bases removed from V and 6 bases from J, the gap between germline ends came to 17 bases. The germline V gene encodes CDR1 DFQATT and CDR2 SNEGSKA (reference sequence). There are 14 residues in the CDR3. The CDR3 sequence: CSAPGLPSAGELFF. CDR3 nucleotide sequence: TGCAGTGCCCCGGGACTCCCTAGCGCCGGGGAGCTGTTTTTT.

In this sample, this clonotype turned up a few times. J is TRBJ2-7 and V is TRBV12-3 or TRBV12-4; D gene uncertain. The V and J ends lost 5 bases and 2 bases respectively, with 7 bases between them. There are 12 residues in the CDR3. The CDR3 spells CASSGITYEQYF. DNA of the CDR3: TGTGCCAGCAGTGGGATTACCTACGAGCAGTACTTC.

The genes are TRBV9 and TRBJ2-5; D is undetermined. CDR1 and CDR2 (germline): SGDLS, YYNGEE. Trimming removed 3 bases at V and 2 bases at J, with 23 bases between. The CDR3 contains 18 residues. The CDR3 loop is CASSASPTRTAVQETQYF. The CDR3 DNA follows: TGTGCCAGCAGCGCTAGTCCCACCAGGACCGCGGTTCAAGAGACCCAGTACTTC.

This clonotype was seen ten or more times. The chain employs TRBV28 and TRBJ1-1; D is undetermined. This CDR3 region has 13 residues. Germline CDR1 MDHEN, CDR2 SYDVKM. The V end was cut by 7 bases, the J end by 0 bases, with 9 bases between. The CDR3 protein is CASNPPMNTEAFF. The DNA of the CDR3 is TGTGCCAGCAATCCACCTATGAACACTGAAGCTTTCTTT.

This clonotype was detected many times. This chain uses TRBV12-3 or TRBV12-4 with TRBJ1-1; no definite D call. The CDR3 totals 13 residues. Trimming took off 0 bases at V and 8 bases at J, with 10 bases between the two ends. The chain's CDR3 is CASSLALGSEAFF. The CDR3 coding sequence is TGTGCCAGCAGTTTAGCGCTGGGGTCCGAAGCTTTCTTT.